These 20 T cell receptor beta chains share one sample of origin, sequenced in a study of beta chain features in type 1 diabetes. Isolated RNA was reverse transcribed in full, so expressed TCRB transcripts were sequenced. The table came from immunoSEQ multiplex PCR; TCRdb's copy has only in-frame clones and leaves some out. The table has about 320,000 clones, 12% to 15% seen once. Material: central memory CD4+ T cells from blood. All receptors derive from a man aged 30 to 39 in good health.

CDR3: CASSDSQGLQDGYTF. The CDR3 nucleotides read TGTGCCAGCAGTGATTCACAAGGACTCCAGGATGGCTACACCTTC. The rearrangement links TRBV25-1 to TRBJ1-2; D uncertain. The V and J ends lost 3 bases and 6 bases respectively, with 17 bases between them. Germline assignment: CDR1 MGHDK and CDR2 SYGVNS. CDR3 size: 15 residues.

This clone turned up a few times. A far larger clone lies a single base away; this is likely a read error. The chain carries TRBV9 and TRBJ2-3; no clear D. The CDR3 has 12 amino acids. Trimming shortened V by 4 bases and J by 2 bases, and 5 bases separated the two germline ends. Germline V CDR1 and CDR2: SGDLS, YYNGEE. The CDR3 DNA sequence: TGTGCCAGCAGCTCGCTCACAGATACGCAGTATTTT. Its translation is CASSSLTDTQYF.

The rearrangement uses TRBV6-5 and TRBJ1-3, with D hard to call. The germline V gene encodes CDR1 MNHEY and CDR2 SVGAGI. CDR3 length: 15 residues. V was pared by 5 bases and J by 4 bases, with 15 bases between. The CDR3 DNA follows: TGTGCCAGCAGTCCCGGCCGCCGACAAGGAAACACCATATATTTT. It specifies CASSPGRRQGNTIYF.

In its sample, this clone was seen a few times. The chain employs TRBV30 and TRBJ1-1; the D gene is possibly TRBD1 (6 bases). The CDR3 has 13 residues. Germline V lookup: CDR1 GTSNPN, CDR2 SVGIG (reference sequence). Trimming took 2 bases from V and 5 from J, leaving 12 bases between them. The CDR3 protein is CAWSRGGNTEAFF. Here the CDR3 DNA reads TGTGCCTGGAGTAGGGGGGGAAATACTGAAGCTTTCTTT.

This clone was seen repeatedly, ten times or more. CDR3 residues: CASSVEGSYNEQFF. The CDR3, as DNA: TGTGCCAGCAGCGTGGAAGGAAGTTACAATGAGCAGTTCTTC. The chain employs TRBV14 and TRBJ2-1; no reliable D call. Trimming pared 5 bases from V and 4 bases from J, leaving 12 bases between. The V gene's germline CDR1 is SGHDN and CDR2 FVKESK. This CDR3 spans 14 amino acids.

This chain joins TRBV5-4 and TRBJ2-7; TRBD1 aligns across 9 bases. Germline loops: CDR1 SGHNT, CDR2 YYREEE (reference sequence). The junction had 10 bases not matched to a gene; V was cut back by 3 bases and J by 3 bases. The CDR3 consists of 16 residues. The CDR3: CASSYTGTGFNYEQYV. The CDR3 DNA sequence: TGTGCCAGCAGCTACACCGGGACAGGGTTCAACTACGAGCAGTACGTC.

The rearrangement uses TRBV7-9 and TRBJ1-2; maybe TRBD1 (6 bases). Looked up from germline, CDR1 is SEHNR and CDR2 is FQNEAQ (reference sequence). The CDR3 covers 13 residues. Trimming took 3 bases from V and 3 from J, leaving 8 bases between them. CDR3 DNA sequence: TGTGCCAGCAGCTTGGACAGATACTATGGCTACACCTTC. It translates to CASSLDRYYGYTF. Looking up the rest from reference TRBV7-9 and TRBJ1-2 gives the full variable domain: DTGVSQNPRHKITKRGQNVTFRCDPISEHNRLYWYRQTLGQGPEFLTYFQNEAQLEKSRLLSDRFSAERPKGSFSTLEIQRTEQGDSAMYLCASSLDRYYGYTFGSGTRLTVV.

The chain joins TRBV10-3 to TRBJ1-1; D is possibly TRBD1 (6 bases). This CDR3 comprises 12 residues. The V end was cut by 11 bases, the J end by 4 bases, with 14 bases between. Germline CDR1 and CDR2: ENHRY and SYGVKD. The CDR3 DNA sequence: TGTGCCGCCCGGGAGGGGGGCACTGAAGCTTTCTTT. Translating gives CAAREGGTEAFF.

V is TRBV5-6 and J is TRBJ2-3; D call uncertain. From germline, CDR1 is SGHDT and CDR2 YYEEEE. The CDR3 spans 13 residues. Trimming removed 5 bases at V and 6 bases at J, with 13 bases between. CDR3 sequence: CASRTGPGDTQYF. In DNA form, the CDR3 reads TGTGCCAGCAGGACTGGACCTGGGGATACGCAGTATTTT.

This clone has just a few counts. This sequence joins TRBV4-1 and TRBJ2-1; tentative D call: TRBD1 (6 bases). The germline CDR1 and CDR2 sequences are MGHRA and YSYEKL. The CDR3 consists of 16 residues. Trimming removed 3 bases from V and 6 bases from J, with 18 bases in between. The chain's CDR3 is CASSQVVDRHSNEQFF. CDR3 nucleotide sequence: TGCGCCAGCAGCCAGGTAGTGGACAGACATAGCAATGAGCAGTTCTTC.

This chain connects TRBV6-1 to TRBJ1-1; no reliable D call. V was shortened by 6 bases and J by 1 base, with 12 bases between the two germline ends. CDR3 length: 14 amino acids. Germline lookup yields CDR1 MNHNS and CDR2 SASEGT. Here the CDR3 reads CASRSGWENTEAFF. CDR3 nucleotide sequence: TGTGCCAGCAGATCCGGCTGGGAGAACACTGAAGCTTTCTTT.

This sequence joins TRBV5-4 and TRBJ1-4; TRBD1 agrees at 9 bases. Per germline, CDR1 SGHNT and CDR2 YYREEE (reference sequence). V shed 5 bases, J shed 8 bases, and the junction held 7 bases outside the gene matches. The CDR3 spans 14 residues. CDR3 residues: CASSSGTGREKLFF. CDR3 bases: TGTGCCAGCAGTTCCGGGACAGGGAGGGAAAAACTGTTTTTT.

This clone was observed a few times. V gene TRBV7-2 combines with J gene TRBJ1-2; TRBD1 matches 9 bases. This CDR3 has 14 residues. From germline, CDR1 is SGHTA and CDR2 FQGNSA. The V gene end was trimmed by 3 bases and the J gene end by 7 bases; junction bases not matched to a gene: 6. The CDR3 spells CASSFRDREGGYTF. CDR3 sequence (DNA): TGTGCCAGCAGCTTCCGGGACAGGGAGGGTGGCTACACCTTC.

The DNA for the CDR3 is TGTGCCAGCTCACAGGGGGTACAATCACCCCTCCACTTT. Its translation is CASSQGVQSPLHF. This chain uses TRBV18 with TRBJ1-6; the D gene is possibly TRBD1 (6 bases). This CDR3 region has 13 residues. With 4 bases removed from V and 10 bases from J, the gap between germline ends came to 11 bases. Germline-derived CDR1 and CDR2 are KGHSH and LQKENI.

This clone appeared a few times. The chain couples TRBV10-3 to TRBJ1-5; D is perhaps TRBD1 (5 bases). CDR1 and CDR2 from the germline V gene are ENHRY and SYGVKD. The CDR3 contains 15 residues. V dropped 10 bases and J dropped 4 bases, with 20 bases sitting between them. The CDR3 protein is CASRDFGTRNQPQHF. The CDR3, as DNA: TGTGCCAGCAGGGACTTCGGGACTCGGAATCAGCCCCAGCATTTT.

The chain employs TRBV7-7 and TRBJ2-2; the D gene is possibly TRBD2 (6 bases). Germline assignment: CDR1 SSHAT and CDR2 FNYEAQ (reference sequence). The CDR3 has 14 residues. V was clipped by 3 bases and J by 6 bases, with 11 bases between them. The CDR3 nucleotides are TGTGCCAGCAGCTTTAGGCCGGGGGCCGGGGAGCTGTTTTTT. Protein sequence: CASSFRPGAGELFF. Complete variable domain (other parts from reference TRBV7-7 and TRBJ2-2): GAGVSQSPRYKVTKRGQDVTLRCDPISSHATLYWYQQALGQGPEFLTYFNYEAQPDKSGLPSDRFSAERPEGSISTLTIQRTEQRDSAMYRCASSFRPGAGELFFGEGSRLTVL.

This clone has a handful of counts. The V and J genes are TRBV19 and TRBJ2-1; TRBD2 might be the D (5 bases). This CDR3 is built from 16 residues. Trimming took 3 bases from V and 6 from J, leaving 18 bases between them. The germline V gene has CDR1 LNHDA and CDR2 SQIVND (reference sequence). CDR3 DNA: TGTGCCAGTAGTATCTTCCTAGCTCGTGTTCGCAATGAGCAGTTCTTC. Residues: CASSIFLARVRNEQFF. Variable domain in full (rest from reference TRBV19 and TRBJ2-1): DGGITQSPKYLFRKEGQNVTLSCEQNLNHDAMYWYRQDPGQGLRLIYYSQIVNDFQKGDIAEGYSVSREKKESFPLTVTSAQKNPTAFYLCASSIFLARVRNEQFFGPGTRLTVL.

This clone has only a few counts. This chain links TRBV28 with TRBJ2-3, with 7 bases fitting TRBD1. There are 17 residues in the CDR3. V trimming: 5 bases; J trimming: 2 bases; junction bases outside the gene matches: 13. The germline CDR1 and CDR2 sequences are MDHEN and SYDVKM. Written as DNA, the CDR3 is TGTGCCAGCAGTGAACTACAGGGGCGAAAAAACACAGATACGCAGTATTTT. Translation gives CASSELQGRKNTDTQYF. Using reference TRBV28 and TRBJ2-3 for the parts outside the CDR3, the full variable domain is DVKVTQSSRYLVKRTGEKVFLECVQDMDHENMFWYRQDPGLGLRLIYFSYDVKMKEKGDIPEGYSVSREKKERFSLILESASTNQTSMYLCASSELQGRKNTDTQYFGPGTRLTVL.

The V call is TRBV19, the J call TRBJ1-3; TRBD1 agrees at 7 bases. Losses at the gene ends were 7 bases for V and 4 bases for J; bases not matched to a gene: 4. Germline V gives CDR1 LNHDA, CDR2 SQIVND (reference sequence). The CDR3 totals 13 residues. The CDR3 DNA sequence: TGTGCCAGTACCGTGGACAGGGGAAACACCATATATTTT. Residues: CASTVDRGNTIYF.

The rearrangement joins TRBV11-2 to TRBJ1-5; 8 nucleotides align to TRBD1. In germline, CDR1 is SGHAT, CDR2 FQNNGV. Trimming took 3 bases from V and 4 from J; bases not matched to a gene: 5. This CDR3 has 15 residues. DNA for the CDR3: TGTGCCAGCAGCTTGGTGAGGGACAGGAATCAGCCCCAGCATTTT. Translated: CASSLVRDRNQPQHF. Full variable domain (outside the CDR3, taken from reference TRBV11-2 and TRBJ1-5): EAGVAQSPRYKIIEKRQSVAFWCNPISGHATLYWYQQILGQGPKLLIQFQNNGVVDDSQLPKDRFSAERLKGVDSTLKIQPAKLEDSAVYLCASSLVRDRNQPQHFGDGTRLSIL.